This TCR beta chain emerged from a study of CD8 T cells in ankylosing spondylitis. Libraries for TCR beta were made by quantitative 5'-RACE with molecular barcodes. TCRdb reprocessed the 5' RACE reads via MiXCR and lists one record per CDR3 protein. The table includes hundreds of thousands of distinct CDR3 sequences, 10% to 15% detected once. CDR3 size: 15 residues. The V segment lost 4 bases and the J segment 3 bases; nucleotides outside the gene matches: 7. CDR1 LGHNA and CDR2 YSLEER come from the germline V gene. Study-wide results and caveats: Apparently characteristic of ankylosing spondylitis blood was a TCR beta motif (about eight highly homologous variants). The study looked at matched synovial fluid samples from ankylosing spondylitis patients. Disease-linked clones were reported to be significantly enriched there. Some of the motif variants had earlier been found in reactive arthritis patients' fluid and blood.

This clonotype was seen a handful of times. Its specificity is not known. The J gene is TRBJ2-7, the V gene TRBV4-3; TRBD1 matches at 9 bases. Specimen: blood, either unsorted or a sorted T cell fraction (not recorded which). This receptor was taken from a male donor with ankylosing spondylitis. CDR3 coding DNA: TGCGCCAGCAGCCCGGGACAGGGCTTTATCTACGAGCAGTACTTC. It encodes CASSPGQGFIYEQYF.